This paragraph reports one T cell receptor beta chain. Healthy control status was assigned to blood donors, whose median age was approximately 54 years (range about 20-75) and of whom roughly 60% were female. The investigators isolated CD4+ and CD8+ cells by positive magnetic bead selection and checked their purity by flow cytometry. The data stem from a study of somatic mutations in cytotoxic T cells in rheumatoid arthritis. Study-level information: Certain V beta antibody-stained T-cell populations, V beta1+ cells sequenced for TCRB among them, were flow-sorted to nearly 100% purity.

Profiled with immunoSEQ multiplex PCR; TCRdb holds only in-frame clones, not every one. The sample records 35,000 to 45,000 clones, about four fifths being singletons. Germline V gene data show CDR1 as MNHEY and CDR2 as SMNVEV (reference sequence). Trimming took off 5 bases at V and 6 bases at J, with 16 bases between the two ends. The CDR3 has 15 residues. Sample: CD8+ T cells sorted from blood. The genes are TRBV27 and TRBJ2-2; a possible D gene is TRBD1 (7 bases). The TCR comes from a man aged 40-49 years in good health. CDR3 sequence reads: CASSLAGRGAGELFF. CDR3 DNA: TGTGCCAGCAGTCTAGCAGGCAGGGGGGCCGGGGAGCTGTTTTTT.